The sequence of this T cell receptor (beta chain) was determined in a study of shared clonotypes between healthy human individuals. Turning to this clone: No antigen is known for it. Other DNA sequences in the same sample also yield this CDR3.

Here immunoSEQ multiplex PCR was the method, and the copy in TCRdb shows in-frame clones only, minus some. This repertoire shows some 2.1 million clones, 85% to 95% found once; its top ten account for roughly 0.13%. Study results and caveats: Sampling involved blood alone; tissue repertoires likely differ. On the whole, naive subsets had larger estimated richness than memory subsets had.

This CDR3 is 14 amino acids long. V dropped 0 bases and J dropped 3 bases, with 7 bases sitting between them. Germline CDR1 and CDR2: SGHRS and YFSETQ. The chain couples TRBV5-1 to TRBJ2-1; possible D gene TRBD2, 6 bases. The sequencing input was naive CD4+ T cells sorted from blood. The sample's subset: CD45RA+ positively selected. The TCR comes from a man younger than 35 in good health. CDR3 in DNA: TGCGCCAGCAGCTTGGGTAGCGGCTACAATGAGCAGTTCTTC. Its protein is CASSLGSGYNEQFF. Full variable domain (outside the CDR3, taken from reference TRBV5-1 and TRBJ2-1): KAGVTQTPRYLIKTRGQQVTLSCSPISGHRSVSWYQQTPGQGLQFLFEYFSETQRNKGNFPGRFSGRQFSNSRSEMNVSTLELGDSALYLCASSLGSGYNEQFFGPGTRLTVL.